The rows below give T cell receptor beta chains drawn from one sample of a study of CD8+ T cells in alopecia areata. Produced via immunoSEQ multiplex PCR; TCRdb's table is partial and in-frame only. The sample lists about 260,000 clones, approximately 60% seen once, with roughly 0.88% in the top ten. The source material was CD4+ T cells sorted from blood, sampled at approximately week 52, from a patient treated with tofacitinib. These receptors came from a human donor with alopecia areata. Both conserved end residues are part of each CDR3. Each record gives: V gene, clone size, D gene, J gene, CDR3 DNA, CDR3 protein. The D gene is left open where the match is weak. Size tells how often a clone was seen (once, few, many) or the class of an expanded clone, and some rows leave it out.

TRBV9	few	-	TRBJ1-3	TGTGCCAGCAGCGCGGGACGGAGGAGCTTCGGAAACACCATATATTTT	CASSAGRRSFGNTIYF
TRBV5-1	-	TRBD1	TRBJ1-6	TGCGCCAGCAGACCCGGACAGGGTGAGAATTCACCCCTCCACTTT	CASRPGQGENSPLHF
TRBV9	-	-	TRBJ2-1	TGTGCCAGCAGCCCTCAGACATACAATGAGCAGTTCTTC	CASSPQTYNEQFF
TRBV7-2	-	-	TRBJ2-7	TGTGCCAGCAGCCGCGGGGGCCCTGGGGCCTACGAGCAGTACTTC	CASSRGGPGAYEQYF
TRBV30	-	-	TRBJ1-1	TGTGCCTGGAGCTTGGGCGCTGGCACTGAAGCTTTCTTT	CAWSLGAGTEAFF
TRBV5-5	-	TRBD1	TRBJ2-7	TGTGCCAGCAGCGCGAGACAGGGGAGGTACGAGCAGTACTTC	CASSARQGRYEQYF
TRBV12-5	-	-	TRBJ2-1	TGTGCTAGTGGTTTGAGTCAGGGGTTGGATGAGCAGTTCTTC	CASGLSQGLDEQFF
TRBV4-3	-	-	TRBJ1-6	TGCGCCAGCAGCCAAGATAGGGTCAGGGGTTCACCCCTCCACTTT	CASSQDRVRGSPLHF
TRBV30	-	-	TRBJ2-7	TGTGCCTGGTCGGGAGTCTCCTACGAGCAGTACTTC	CAWSGVSYEQYF
TRBV30	-	-	TRBJ1-2	TGTGCCTGGAGTCCCCTCCCCCTGAGGGGGGATGGCTACACCTTC	CAWSPLPLRGDGYTF
TRBV30	-	-	TRBJ2-7	TGTGCCTGGAGTGCTGCAGGATACGAGCAGTACTTC	CAWSAAGYEQYF
TRBV15	-	-	TRBJ1-1	TGTGCCACCAGCAGAGCGGCAGGGGCTGAAGCTTTCTTT	CATSRAAGAEAFF
TRBV30	-	-	TRBJ1-6	TGTGCCTGGAGTGTGGTAGGGGATGGTTCACCCCTCCACTTT	CAWSVVGDGSPLHF
TRBV4-1	once	-	TRBJ2-5	TGCGCCAGCAGCCGCGACAGGTACCAAGAGACCCAGTACTTC	CASSRDRYQETQYF
TRBV6-5	-	TRBD1	TRBJ1-2	TGTGCCAGCAGAGGCTCGGGAGGGGGCTTTGATGGCTACACCTTC	CASRGSGGGFDGYTF
TRBV2	-	-	TRBJ1-2	TGTGCCAGCAGTCCGCACACCTATGGCTACACCTTC	CASSPHTYGYTF
TRBV30	few	-	TRBJ1-5	TGTGCCTGGAGTTACGGGGAGAATCAGCCCCAGCATTTT	CAWSYGENQPQHF
TRBV10-3	few	-	TRBJ2-7	TGTGCCATCAGTGGGGGCTACGAGCAGTACTTC	CAISGGYEQYF
TRBV6-1	-	-	TRBJ1-1	TGTGCCAGCGGCAGGGACAACAGTATCACTGAAGCTTTCTTT	CASGRDNSITEAFF
TRBV25-1	-	-	TRBJ2-6	TGTGCCAGCAGCCCCAATGGGGCTGGGGCCAACGTCCTGACTTTC	CASSPNGAGANVLTF
TRBV6-1	few	-	TRBJ1-5	TGTGCCAGCAGGCAGTCTGATAGCAATCAGCCCCAGCATTTT	CASRQSDSNQPQHF
TRBV30	few	-	TRBJ1-4	TGTGCCTGGGGGGGACATTCAGCAACTAATGAAAAACTGTTTTTT	CAWGGHSATNEKLFF
TRBV5-1	-	TRBD1	TRBJ1-6	TGCGCCAGCAGCTTGGCCTGGGACAGGGAAACGGGTTTTGGCTCACCCCTCCACTTT	CASSLAWDRETGFGSPLHF
TRBV18	-	-	TRBJ1-1	TGTGCCAGCTCACCATCCCGCGAGACTGAAGCTTTCTTT	CASSPSRETEAFF
TRBV7-2	-	TRBD1	TRBJ1-2	TGTGCCAGCAGACCTAGGACAGGTGGAGCCTATGGCTACACCTTC	CASRPRTGGAYGYTF
TRBV10-3	few	-	TRBJ2-5	TGTGCCACCTACCCCGGGGGCCAAGAGACCCAGTACTTC	CATYPGGQETQYF
TRBV9	once	-	TRBJ2-3	TGTGCCAGCAGCGTAGGGGGGCATAGCACAGATACGCAGTATTTT	CASSVGGHSTDTQYF
TRBV2	-	-	TRBJ2-5	TGTGCCAGCTACAACCCCGGGGAGACCCAGTACTTC	CASYNPGETQYF
TRBV25-1	-	TRBD1	TRBJ1-2	TGTGCCACCCGGACAGGCTATGGCTACACCTTC	CATRTGYGYTF
TRBV27	-	-	TRBJ2-3	TGTGCCAGCAGTTTACACTTTGTGAACGGGTTTCGCACAGATACGCAGTATTTT	CASSLHFVNGFRTDTQYF
TRBV29-1	-	TRBD1	TRBJ2-1	TGCAGCGTAAGGGACAGAACCTACAATGAGCAGTTCTTC	CSVRDRTYNEQFF
TRBV7-2	-	-	TRBJ2-1	TGTGCCAGCAGCCCAAGACCGCTCGGCCAGTTCTTC	CASSPRPLGQFF